One TCR beta chain is described in this entry. This study enrolled people aged about 18 to 100 from about 24 US geographic areas. Participants were placed into cohorts based on the clinical history they reported. Under the authors' procedure: It was from reference gene primer amplification that nucleated cell counts were estimated. Libraries were prepared by immunoSEQ multiplex PCR; TCRdb keeps only in-frame clonotypes and omits some of them. The V and J calls and clone size were taken over from that table, and D and trimming were inferred from the DNA. Here the sample spans around 140,000 clones, about 86% being singletons. This CDR3 spans 15 amino acids. Germline assignment: CDR1 KGHDR and CDR2 SFDVKD. The J segment lost 4 bases and the V segment lost 4 bases, leaving 4 bases of the junction unmatched. The data belong to a study of blood T cell repertoires in COVID-19. Study details: The cDNA or gDNA used as material had been derived from T cells, B-cell-depleted T cells, or PBMCs.

V is TRBV24-1 and J is TRBJ2-3; TRBD2 matches at 10 bases. This receptor was identified in a man in his forties with acute COVID-19. The sequenced sample was PBMCs or T cells enriched from blood (not recorded which). CDR3 sequence: CATSEASGRADTQYF. The CDR3, as DNA: TGTGCCACCAGTGAGGCCAGCGGGAGGGCAGATACGCAGTATTTT.